Each of the 17 T cell receptor beta chains below was sequenced from the same sample in a study of blood T cell repertoires in COVID-19. The data were produced by immunoSEQ multiplex PCR, yet TCRdb's version contains in-frame clones alone and is incomplete. The sample includes about 200,000 clones, approximately 88% of them seen just once. The specimen was peripheral blood. The source is a man aged 40-49 years with acute or convalescent COVID-19.

This sequence joins TRBV28 and TRBJ2-7, with D possibly matching TRBD2 (6 bases). Germline-derived CDR1 and CDR2 are MDHEN and SYDVKM. Trimming shortened V by 7 bases and J by 0 bases, and 13 bases separated the two germline ends. This CDR3 contains 14 residues. CDR3 in DNA: TGTGCCAGCATCCCTGGAGGGAGCTCCTACGAGCAGTACTTC. Translated: CASIPGGSSYEQYF. Drawing the rest from reference TRBV28 and TRBJ2-7, the complete variable domain is DVKVTQSSRYLVKRTGEKVFLECVQDMDHENMFWYRQDPGLGLRLIYFSYDVKMKEKGDIPEGYSVSREKKERFSLILESASTNQTSMYLCASIPGGSSYEQYFGPGTRLTVT.

The chain couples TRBV13 to TRBJ2-3; D not resolved. Trimming removed 3 bases at V and 4 bases at J, with 2 bases between. CDR3 length: 11 residues. CDR1 and CDR2 from the germline V gene are PRHDT and FYEKMQ (reference sequence). The CDR3 spells CASSFSDTQYF. CDR3 DNA: TGTGCCAGCAGCTTCTCAGATACGCAGTATTTT.

V and J are TRBV3-1 (or the pseudogene TRBV3-2) and TRBJ2-7, with D unresolved. Deletions cut 0 bases from V and 6 bases from J, with 9 bases between. This CDR3 contains 13 residues. CDR1 and CDR2 (germline): LGHDT, YNNKEL (reference sequence). The CDR3 bases are TGTGCCAGCAGCCAAGAACGAGGCACCGAGCAGTACTTC. Translated, it gives CASSQERGTEQYF.

This chain uses TRBV19 with TRBJ2-7; D not certain. CDR1 is LNHDA and CDR2 is SQIVND in the germline V gene (reference sequence). Trimming shortened V by 4 bases and J by 3 bases, and 7 bases separated the two germline ends. The CDR3 runs to 12 residues. CDR3 region: CASSNSGYEQYF. CDR3 sequence (DNA): TGTGCCAGTAGTAACTCAGGCTACGAGCAGTACTTC.

The chain carries TRBV3-1 (or the pseudogene TRBV3-2) and TRBJ1-1; TRBD1 aligns across 10 bases. CDR1 and CDR2 from the germline V gene are LGHDT and YNNKEL (reference sequence). The CDR3 loop spans 18 amino acids. Unmatched junction bases numbered 14, after V lost 3 bases and J lost 4 bases. CDR3 residues: CASSHLDRGPTRGTEAFF. The DNA of the CDR3 is TGTGCCAGCAGCCACCTCGACAGGGGGCCAACCCGGGGCACTGAAGCTTTCTTT.

The rearrangement uses TRBV6-4 and TRBJ1-2; 7 bases are a match to TRBD1. Germline values: CDR1 MRHNA, CDR2 SNTAGT. V was pared by 5 bases and J by 6 bases, with 12 bases of the junction left unmatched. The CDR3 loop spans 15 amino acids. CDR3: CASSPQPGQRNGYTF. The CDR3 DNA follows: TGTGCCAGCAGTCCACAACCGGGACAGCGAAATGGCTACACCTTC.

This rearrangement joins TRBV7-2 to TRBJ1-1; 7 bases agree with TRBD1. CDR1 is SGHTA and CDR2 is FQGNSA in the germline V gene. Losses at the gene ends were 5 bases for V and 6 bases for J; bases not matched to a gene: 12. The CDR3 covers 15 residues. The CDR3 sequence is CASSLTRAGGPEAFF. CDR3 DNA: TGTGCCAGCAGCCTAACTCGCGCAGGGGGGCCTGAAGCTTTCTTT.

On this clone: Other DNA sequences in this sample translate to the same CDR3. J is TRBJ2-7 and V is TRBV6-5, with D perhaps matching TRBD2 (5 bases). Germline V gives CDR1 MNHEY, CDR2 SVGAGI. With 0 bases removed from V and 0 bases from J, the gap between germline ends came to 12 bases. The CDR3 contains 16 residues. The CDR3 reads CASSYSRTQSSYEQYF. Written as DNA, the CDR3 is TGTGCCAGCAGTTACTCTAGGACTCAGAGCTCCTACGAGCAGTACTTC.

The chain uses TRBV11-2 and TRBJ1-4, with no clear D. The CDR3 contains 14 residues. V dropped 4 bases and J dropped 6 bases, with 12 bases sitting between them. Germline V lookup: CDR1 SGHAT, CDR2 FQNNGV. For the CDR3, the DNA is TGTGCCAGCAGCTCCCCGGGGTACGATGAAAAACTGTTTTTT. The encoded protein is CASSSPGYDEKLFF.

V usage is TRBV4-2 and J usage is TRBJ2-3; 11 bases are a match to TRBD2. This CDR3 contains 16 residues. Trimming took 4 bases from V and 4 from J; bases not matched to a gene: 7. Germline V gene lookup returns CDR1 LGHNA and CDR2 YNFKEQ. The CDR3 region is CASSPSGSGRADTQYF. In nucleotides, the CDR3 is TGTGCCAGCAGCCCGTCGGGTAGCGGGAGGGCAGATACGCAGTATTTT.

The rearrangement links TRBV3-1 (or the pseudogene TRBV3-2) to TRBJ1-1; TRBD1 is a possible D gene (5 bases). CDR1 is LGHDT and CDR2 is YNNKEL in the germline V gene (reference sequence). V was shortened by 4 bases and J by 7 bases, with 13 bases between the two germline ends. This CDR3 has 13 residues. The CDR3 coding sequence is TGTGCCAGCAGCCCGCGTTTCGGGGGTGAAGCTTTCTTT. This translates into CASSPRFGGEAFF.

The V gene is TRBV18, the J gene TRBJ2-5; the match to TRBD2 covers 12 bases. Germline trimming cut 4 bases from V and 1 base from J; bases unmatched to any gene: 10. The CDR3 has 18 amino acids. CDR1 and CDR2 (germline): KGHSH, LQKENI. The CDR3 reads CASSHGLAGSLLQETQYF. In DNA form, the CDR3 reads TGTGCCAGCTCACACGGACTAGCGGGGTCCCTACTCCAAGAGACCCAGTACTTC. Looking up the rest from reference TRBV18 and TRBJ2-5 gives the full variable domain: NAGVMQNPRHLVRRRGQEARLRCSPMKGHSHVYWYRQLPEEGLKFMVYLQKENIIDESGMPKERFSAEFPKEGPSILRIQQVVRGDSAAYFCASSHGLAGSLLQETQYFGPGTRLLVL.

V gene TRBV30 combines with J gene TRBJ1-2; no clear D gene. The V end was cut by 1 base, the J end by 2 bases, with 14 bases between. Germline-derived CDR1 and CDR2 are GTSNPN and SVGIG (reference sequence). This CDR3 is built from 15 residues. DNA for the CDR3: TGTGCCTGGAGTGATACCCGGACGGGAAACTATGGCTACACCTTC. Residues: CAWSDTRTGNYGYTF. The whole variable domain, filled in from reference TRBV30 and TRBJ1-2, reads SQTIHQWPATLVQPVGSPLSLECTVEGTSNPNLYWYRQAAGRGLQLLFYSVGIGQISSEVPQNLSASRPQDRQFILSSKKLLLSDSGFYLCAWSDTRTGNYGYTFGSGTRLTVV.

The J gene is TRBJ2-5, the V gene TRBV19; 12 bases are a match to TRBD2. V shed 5 bases and J 1 base; nucleotides not matched to a gene: 2. Germline V gives CDR1 LNHDA, CDR2 SQIVND (reference sequence). The CDR3 runs to 15 residues. This CDR3 reads CASSGLAGFQETQYF. Written as DNA, the CDR3 is TGTGCCAGTAGTGGACTAGCGGGGTTCCAAGAGACCCAGTACTTC.

This clone was observed a single time. The chain employs TRBV19 and TRBJ1-6; 9 nucleotides align to TRBD1. The CDR3 runs to 15 residues. Germline V gene data show CDR1 as LNHDA and CDR2 as SQIVND (reference sequence). The ends lost 6 bases at V and 6 bases at J; junction bases unmatched: 6. The CDR3 DNA reads as TGTGCCAGTAGGAAACCGGGACAGGGTAATTCACCCCTCCACTTT. Protein product: CASRKPGQGNSPLHF.

The chain couples TRBV10-3 to TRBJ1-2; 8 bases fit TRBD1. The germline CDR1 and CDR2 sequences are ENHRY and SYGVKD. The CDR3 covers 15 residues. Losses at the gene ends were 0 bases for V and 4 bases for J; bases not matched to a gene: 4. The CDR3 DNA reads TGTGCCATCAGTGAGTCTGCAGGGGGCAGCTATGGCTACACCTTC. Protein: CAISESAGGSYGYTF.

This clone was detected only once. The chain combines TRBV29-1 with TRBJ1-1, with a weak D call TRBD1 (6 bases). Between the trimmed V and J ends, which lost 5 bases and 6 bases, there was a span of 16 bases. Germline CDR1 and CDR2: SQVTM and ANQGSEA. This CDR3 region has 13 residues. This chain's CDR3 is CSVHPRGLAEAFF. CDR3 bases: TGCAGCGTTCATCCCAGGGGATTAGCTGAAGCTTTCTTT. The complete variable domain, with remaining parts taken from reference TRBV29-1 and TRBJ1-1, reads SAVISQKPSRDICQRGTSLTIQCQVDSQVTMMFWYRQQPGQSLTLIATANQGSEATYESGFVIDKFPISRPNLTFSTLTVSNMSPEDSSIYLCSVHPRGLAEAFFGQGTRLTVV.